This T cell receptor beta chain originates from a study of cytomegalovirus exposure and HLA in healthy donors. Whole-study context: In an earlier analysis, 90 million to 120 million unique TCR beta sequences were found from approximately 190 million T cells. Regarding the study as a whole: Analyses of presence and absence presupposed an approximately uniform sequencing depth across donors.

Amplification used 60 Vbeta primers and 13 Jbeta primers. TCRdb's copy holds only in-frame clones and misses some; the assay was immunoSEQ multiplex PCR. The sample shows about 170,000 clones, approximately 71% of them seen only once. Concerning this clone itself: Antigen unknown.

In germline, CDR1 is LNHDA, CDR2 SQIVND (reference sequence). V was pared by 7 bases and J by 0 bases, with 3 bases of the junction left unmatched. This CDR3 is 14 amino acids long. Sequenced sample: PBMCs. The TCR comes from a young woman in good health and CMV-seropositive. The J gene is TRBJ1-3, the V gene TRBV19; 7 bases line up with TRBD1. The CDR3 coding sequence is TGTGCCAGTAAAACAGGGGACTCTGGAAACACCATATATTTT. Its protein product is CASKTGDSGNTIYF.